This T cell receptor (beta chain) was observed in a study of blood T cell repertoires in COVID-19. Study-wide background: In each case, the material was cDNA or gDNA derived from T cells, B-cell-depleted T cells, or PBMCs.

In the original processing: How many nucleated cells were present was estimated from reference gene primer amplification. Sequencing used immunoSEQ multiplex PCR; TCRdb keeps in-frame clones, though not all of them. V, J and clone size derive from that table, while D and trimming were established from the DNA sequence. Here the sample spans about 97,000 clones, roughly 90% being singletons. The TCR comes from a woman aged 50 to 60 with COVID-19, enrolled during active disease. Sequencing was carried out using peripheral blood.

CDR3: CASSSVYGYTF. In DNA, the CDR3 is TGTGCCAGCAGCTCCGTATATGGCTACACCTTC. The rearrangement links TRBV3-1 (or the pseudogene TRBV3-2) to TRBJ1-2; D not certain. The ends were cut back, 5 bases at V and 5 bases at J, with 6 bases in the middle. Germline V gene sequence: CDR1 LGHDT, CDR2 YNNKEL (reference sequence). The CDR3 spans 11 residues.